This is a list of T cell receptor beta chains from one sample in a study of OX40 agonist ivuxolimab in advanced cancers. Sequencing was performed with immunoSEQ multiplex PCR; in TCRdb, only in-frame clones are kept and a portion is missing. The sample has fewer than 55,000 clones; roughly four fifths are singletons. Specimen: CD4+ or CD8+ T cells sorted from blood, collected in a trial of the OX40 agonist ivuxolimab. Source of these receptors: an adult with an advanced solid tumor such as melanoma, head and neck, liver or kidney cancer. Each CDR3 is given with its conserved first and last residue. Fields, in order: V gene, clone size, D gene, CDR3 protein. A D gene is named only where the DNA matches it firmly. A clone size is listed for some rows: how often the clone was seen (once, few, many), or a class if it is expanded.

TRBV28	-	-	CASSLLVSGSSSPLHF
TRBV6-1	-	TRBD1	CASRGQGIISYEQYF
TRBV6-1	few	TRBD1	CATSIGTGVGNTIYF
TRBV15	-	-	CATSRAGVETQYF
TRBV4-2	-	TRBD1	CASSQGPWTGGRGNTEAFF
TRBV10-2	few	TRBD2	CASTQWGGVETQYF
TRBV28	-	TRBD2	CASSSFFSGGVDTQYF
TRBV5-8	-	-	CASSKGGDQPQHF
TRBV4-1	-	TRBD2	CASSHAPGTSGTDTQYF
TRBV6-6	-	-	CASTHRGATADTQYF
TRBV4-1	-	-	CASSPEYGGDSYGYTF